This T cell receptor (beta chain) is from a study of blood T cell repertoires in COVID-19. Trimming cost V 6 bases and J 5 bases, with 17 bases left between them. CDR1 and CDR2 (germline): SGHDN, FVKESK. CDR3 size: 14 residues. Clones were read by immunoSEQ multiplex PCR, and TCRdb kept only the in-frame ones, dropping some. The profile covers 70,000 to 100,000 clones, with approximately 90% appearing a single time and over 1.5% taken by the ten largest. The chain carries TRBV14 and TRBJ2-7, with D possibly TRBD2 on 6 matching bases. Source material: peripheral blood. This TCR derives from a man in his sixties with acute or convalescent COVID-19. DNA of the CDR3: TGTGCCAGCAGTCAATCTTACGGCGGGAACGAGCAGTACTTC. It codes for CASSQSYGGNEQYF.